Following are 26 T cell receptor beta chains from one sample sequenced in a study of cytomegalovirus exposure and HLA in healthy donors. Vbeta (60) and Jbeta (13) primers were used in the PCR. Produced via immunoSEQ multiplex PCR; TCRdb's table is partial and in-frame only. The sample contains 100,000 or so clones, about three quarters of which appear only once. The sequenced sample consisted of PBMCs. These receptors were taken from a man aged 25-45 years in good health and CMV-seropositive.

This chain uses TRBV28 with TRBJ1-1, with D perhaps TRBD1 (6 bases). Germline CDR1 reads MDHEN; CDR2 reads SYDVKM. CDR3 length: 10 residues. V was trimmed by 6 bases and J by 7 bases, leaving 6 bases between them. CDR3: CASRQGEAFF. The CDR3 DNA is TGTGCCAGCAGACAGGGTGAAGCTTTCTTT. Full variable domain (outside the CDR3, taken from reference TRBV28 and TRBJ1-1): DVKVTQSSRYLVKRTGEKVFLECVQDMDHENMFWYRQDPGLGLRLIYFSYDVKMKEKGDIPEGYSVSREKKERFSLILESASTNQTSMYLCASRQGEAFFGQGTRLTVV.

This chain links TRBV7-9 with TRBJ2-6; possible D gene TRBD2, 5 bases. There are 15 residues in the CDR3. CDR1 is SEHNR, CDR2 FQNEAQ, per germline (reference sequence). V was shortened by 4 bases and J by 3 bases, with 10 bases between the two germline ends. In DNA, the CDR3 is TGTGCCAGCAGCTCGGGGAGACTTGGGGCCAACGTCCTGACTTTC. It encodes CASSSGRLGANVLTF.

The chain uses TRBV5-1 and TRBJ1-5; D gene unclear. V shed 1 base and J shed 3 bases, with 17 bases lying between them. This CDR3 has 17 residues. Germline assignment: CDR1 SGHRS and CDR2 YFSETQ. The CDR3 coding sequence is TGCGCCAGCAGCTTGCGGAGGACCCAGGCTACCAATCAGCCCCAGCATTTT. Its translation: CASSLRRTQATNQPQHF.

This sequence joins TRBV5-1 and TRBJ1-2; 9 nucleotides align to TRBD1. Germline lookup yields CDR1 SGHRS and CDR2 YFSETQ. The CDR3 runs 14 residues. The J segment lost 6 bases and the V segment lost 4 bases, leaving 7 bases of the junction unmatched. The CDR3 here is CASSPRDREDGYTF. For the CDR3, the DNA is TGCGCCAGCAGCCCACGGGACAGGGAGGATGGCTACACCTTC.

This clone showed up just a few times. The rearrangement uses TRBV7-2 and TRBJ2-7, with unresolved D. The V gene lost 5 bases and the J gene lost 0 bases, with 8 bases spanning the gap. The CDR3 contains 13 residues. Germline loops: CDR1 SGHTA, CDR2 FQGNSA. This chain's CDR3 is CASSPDNSYEQYV. For the CDR3, the DNA is TGTGCCAGCAGCCCCGACAACTCCTACGAGCAGTACGTC.

The gene calls are TRBV27 and TRBJ2-4, with TRBD1 as a possible D gene (6 bases). Germline V gene data show CDR1 as MNHEY and CDR2 as SMNVEV (reference sequence). The ends were cut back, 5 bases at V and 1 base at J, with 12 bases in the middle. The CDR3 spans 15 residues. The CDR3 region is CASSPQGIAKNIQYF. In DNA form, the CDR3 reads TGTGCCAGCAGTCCTCAGGGGATTGCCAAAAACATTCAGTACTTC.

This clone was seen only a few times. The chain carries TRBV4-1 and TRBJ2-7; D is unresolved. Trimming cost V 4 bases and J 3 bases, with 13 bases left between them. Germline V lookup: CDR1 MGHRA, CDR2 YSYEKL. There are 14 residues in the CDR3. The CDR3 bases are TGCGCCAGCAGCCTCCGGTCACCAGGCTACGAGCAGTACTTC. Residues: CASSLRSPGYEQYF.

CDR3 nucleotide sequence: TGTGCCACCGGACAGACTCTCTACAATGAGCAGTTCTTC. Its translation: CATGQTLYNEQFF. This chain connects TRBV19 to TRBJ2-1, with TRBD1 as a possible D gene (6 bases). Germline V gene data show CDR1 as LNHDA and CDR2 as SQIVND (reference sequence). The V and J ends lost 10 bases and 3 bases respectively, with 13 bases between them. This CDR3 contains 13 residues.

The genes are TRBV5-4 and TRBJ2-1; 9 bases map to TRBD2. There are 15 residues in the CDR3. The V gene's germline CDR1 is SGHNT and CDR2 YYREEE (reference sequence). V lost 0 bases to trimming and J lost 6 bases; unmatched junction nucleotides: 4. CDR3 DNA: TGTGCCAGCAGCTTGGACTTGCGGGGGGGCAATGAGCAGTTCTTC. Encoded protein: CASSLDLRGGNEQFF.

This clone was picked up a small number of times. The chain carries TRBV7-9 and TRBJ2-2, with D perhaps matching TRBD1 (5 bases). Germline assignment: CDR1 SEHNR and CDR2 FQNEAQ (reference sequence). Trimming left V 4 bases short and J 0 bases short, with 9 bases between. There are 15 residues in the CDR3. Here the CDR3 reads CASSWGRANTGELFF. CDR3 DNA: TGTGCCAGCAGCTGGGGCAGAGCGAACACCGGGGAGCTGTTTTTT. Together with reference TRBV7-9 and TRBJ2-2, the CDR3 gives the full variable domain: DTGVSQNPRHKITKRGQNVTFRCDPISEHNRLYWYRQTLGQGPEFLTYFQNEAQLEKSRLLSDRFSAERPKGSFSTLEIQRTEQGDSAMYLCASSWGRANTGELFFGEGSRLTVL.

The V call is TRBV30, the J call TRBJ2-5, with 7 bases fitting TRBD2. CDR1 and CDR2 from the germline V gene are GTSNPN and SVGIG (reference sequence). V lost 4 bases to trimming and J lost 5 bases; unmatched junction nucleotides: 4. The CDR3 consists of 12 residues. CDR3 protein: CAWTGGLETQYF. In nucleotides, the CDR3 is TGTGCCTGGACGGGGGGTCTCGAGACCCAGTACTTC.

This chain links TRBV7-3 with TRBJ2-5; a possible D gene is TRBD1 (5 bases). The CDR3 runs 13 residues. From germline, CDR1 is SGHTA and CDR2 FQGTGA. Trimming shortened V by 2 bases and J by 3 bases, and 7 bases separated the two germline ends. The CDR3 region has the DNA TGTGCCAGCAGCTTAGCGGACAAAGAGACCCAGTACTTC. Protein product: CASSLADKETQYF.

The chain is built from TRBV6-5 and TRBJ1-4; D is uncertain. Trimming cost V 8 bases and J 0 bases, with 10 bases left between them. CDR3 length equals 14 residues. In germline, CDR1 is MNHEY, CDR2 SVGAGI. CDR3 protein: CASARTATNEKLFF. DNA for the CDR3: TGTGCCAGCGCCAGGACTGCAACTAATGAAAAACTGTTTTTT.

The rearrangement uses TRBV12-5 and TRBJ1-5, with a tentative D call TRBD1 (5 bases). CDR3 size: 14 residues. Germline V gene lookup returns CDR1 LGHNT and CDR2 FRNRAP. Between the trimmed V and J ends, which lost 3 bases and 7 bases, there was a span of 13 bases. CDR3: CASGFPGDRQPQHF. The CDR3 DNA reads TGTGCTAGTGGTTTCCCGGGGGACCGGCAGCCCCAGCATTTT.

This chain uses TRBV7-3 with TRBJ2-2; D not resolved. Per germline, CDR1 SGHTA and CDR2 FQGTGA. This CDR3 has 13 amino acids. Trimming took off 3 bases at V and 7 bases at J, with 9 bases between the two ends. CDR3 DNA: TGTGCCAGCAGCTTTCGTGTAGACGGGGAGCTGTTTTTT. This gives the protein CASSFRVDGELFF.

The chain is built from TRBV13 and TRBJ1-1, with 8 bases lining up with TRBD1. The CDR3 covers 14 residues. Per the germline V gene, CDR1 is PRHDT and CDR2 is FYEKMQ (reference sequence). The ends lost 3 bases at V and 5 bases at J; junction bases unmatched: 5. The CDR3, as DNA: TGTGCCAGCAGCTTGGTACAGGGGGTTACTGAAGCTTTCTTT. Encoded protein: CASSLVQGVTEAFF. Full variable domain (missing parts from reference TRBV13 and TRBJ1-1): AAGVIQSPRHLIKEKRETATLKCYPIPRHDTVYWYQQGPGQDPQFLISFYEKMQSDKGSIPDRFSAQQFSDYHSELNMSSLELGDSALYFCASSLVQGVTEAFFGQGTRLTVV.

The chain links TRBV9 to TRBJ2-7; tentatively, D is TRBD1 (6 bases). Looked up from germline, CDR1 is SGDLS and CDR2 is YYNGEE. The CDR3 sequence is 14 residues long. V lost 0 bases to trimming and J lost 2 bases, with 9 bases between them. The CDR3 reads CASSVGQATYEQYF. CDR3 DNA: TGTGCCAGCAGCGTAGGACAGGCTACCTACGAGCAGTACTTC.

The chain carries TRBV7-9 and TRBJ2-7; 7 nucleotides match TRBD1. Looked up from germline, CDR1 is SEHNR and CDR2 is FQNEAQ (reference sequence). The CDR3 is 15 residues long. The trim removed 5 bases at V and 3 bases at J, leaving 10 bases unmatched. This CDR3 is CASSPTRTGIYEQYF. CDR3 nucleotides: TGTGCCAGCAGCCCGACGCGGACAGGCATCTACGAGCAGTACTTC.

This clone was recorded only once. The V and J genes are TRBV5-1 and TRBJ2-3; 7 nucleotides line up with TRBD1. The CDR3 is made up of 15 amino acids. The germline V gene encodes CDR1 SGHRS and CDR2 YFSETQ. Losses at the gene ends were 4 bases for V and 1 base for J; bases not matched to a gene: 6. The CDR3 DNA follows: TGCGCCAGCAGCCGCACTGGACAGGGCACAGATACGCAGTATTTT. Its translation: CASSRTGQGTDTQYF.

The chain combines TRBV10-2 with TRBJ1-5, with D uncertain. CDR1 and CDR2 (germline): WSHSY, SAAADI. V lost 2 bases, J lost 0 bases, and 20 bases lay in between. The CDR3 covers 19 residues. The CDR3 here is CASSEMARAGIYSNQPQHF. DNA of the CDR3: TGCGCCAGCAGTGAGATGGCCCGGGCGGGAATTTATAGCAATCAGCCCCAGCATTTT.

V gene TRBV19 combines with J gene TRBJ2-6; possibly TRBD2 for D (6 bases). Trimming took 7 bases from V and 0 from J, leaving 19 bases between them. The CDR3 totals 18 residues. From germline, CDR1 is LNHDA and CDR2 SQIVND (reference sequence). In DNA form, the CDR3 reads TGTGCCAGTACCGAAACCGGGACTCTGCGCTCTGGGGCCAACGTCCTGACTTTC. It translates to CASTETGTLRSGANVLTF.

The chain couples TRBV19 to TRBJ1-2; D is perhaps TRBD1 (6 bases). Trimming took off 3 bases at V and 4 bases at J, with 12 bases between the two ends. The germline gives CDR1 LNHDA, CDR2 SQIVND (reference sequence). The CDR3 runs to 14 residues. CDR3 sequence reads: CASSIRDIRYGYTF. CDR3 nucleotides: TGTGCCAGTAGTATCCGGGACATACGCTATGGCTACACCTTC.

The CDR3 DNA sequence: TGTGCCAGCAGCGTAGAACTAGCGGCTAGCACAGATACGCAGTATTTT. Amino acids: CASSVELAASTDTQYF. The V gene is TRBV9, the J gene TRBJ2-3; 8 bases are a match to TRBD2. J gave up 0 bases and V 0 bases, and 3 bases lay outside the gene matches. The CDR3 covers 16 residues. The germline V gene encodes CDR1 SGDLS and CDR2 YYNGEE.

The chain is built from TRBV19 and TRBJ2-5; 12 bases map to TRBD2. CDR3 length: 15 amino acids. The germline V gene has CDR1 LNHDA and CDR2 SQIVND (reference sequence). Trimming cost V 4 bases and J 5 bases; bases outside gene matches: 5. The CDR3 loop reads CASSTASGGVETQYF. The DNA for the CDR3 is TGTGCCAGTAGTACGGCTAGCGGGGGGGTGGAGACCCAGTACTTC. The whole variable domain, remainder taken from reference TRBV19 and TRBJ2-5, is DGGITQSPKYLFRKEGQNVTLSCEQNLNHDAMYWYRQDPGQGLRLIYYSQIVNDFQKGDIAEGYSVSREKKESFPLTVTSAQKNPTAFYLCASSTASGGVETQYFGPGTRLLVL.

The rearrangement joins TRBV5-4 to TRBJ2-7, with D perhaps matching TRBD2 (6 bases). V was trimmed by 3 bases and J by 0 bases, leaving 16 bases between them. Germline V CDR1 and CDR2: SGHNT, YYREEE (reference sequence). CDR3 size: 16 residues. For the CDR3, the DNA is TGTGCCAGCAGCTCGGAGAGGACTACTCTCTCCTACGAGCAGTACTTC. Protein: CASSSERTTLSYEQYF.

This clone was seen a handful of times. V is TRBV5-8 and J is TRBJ1-2, with D tentatively TRBD1 (6 bases). Per the germline V gene, CDR1 is SGHTS and CDR2 is YDEGEE. The CDR3 extends over 15 amino acids. The V end was cut by 4 bases, the J end by 6 bases, with 19 bases between. CDR3 residues: CASSRPNRVGHGYTF. The CDR3, as DNA: TGTGCCAGCAGCCGACCCAACAGGGTCGGGCATGGCTACACCTTC.